This TCR beta chain is from a study of OX40 agonist ivuxolimab in advanced cancers. The overall study: A mean age of roughly 62 years, range about 20 to 79, was recorded, and approximately 85% were male.

CDR3 length: 15 amino acids. Germline CDR1 is MNHEY and CDR2 is SVGAGI. J gave up 10 bases and V 7 bases, and 12 bases lay outside the gene matches. This clone was found once. The repertoire was sequenced with immunoSEQ multiplex PCR; TCRdb's copy has only in-frame clones and lacks some. The sample has tens of thousands of clones, approximately 90% seen once. The specimen comprised CD4+ or CD8+ T cells sorted from blood, sampled in a trial of the OX40 agonist ivuxolimab. V is TRBV6-5 and J is TRBJ1-6, with 8 nucleotides matching TRBD1. The TCR sequence derives from an adult with an advanced solid tumor such as melanoma, head and neck, liver or kidney cancer. This chain's CDR3 is CASTTGTGGSSPLHF. The CDR3 DNA sequence: TGTGCCAGCACCACCGGGACAGGAGGCAGCTCACCCCTCCACTTT.